This T cell receptor beta chain comes out of a study of early T cells in non-severe SARS-CoV-2 infection. For the study at large: The sequenced material was bulk RNA from unsorted whole blood, and its chains were unpaired.

This clonotype was counted only a few times. Its target is not known. Study-level points and caveats: Sequences matched to VDJdb favored anti-spike CD8 responses, while private and CD4 specificities were missed.

V shed 7 bases and J 1 base; nucleotides not matched to a gene: 3. In germline, CDR1 is SGHRS, CDR2 YFSETQ. This CDR3 spans 13 amino acids. Unique molecular identifiers (one per individual cDNA molecule) were attached. Via MiXCR, TCRdb re-called the 5' RACE reads, giving one row per CDR3 protein. Of approximately 42,000 distinct CDR3 sequences in the sample, roughly 6.6% were seen once. Source material: whole blood. The receptor's source is an adult who was a healthcare worker with PCR-confirmed SARS-CoV-2 infection or an uninfected control (not recorded which). The V call is TRBV5-1, the J call TRBJ1-1; TRBD1 aligns across 8 bases. In DNA, the CDR3 is TGCGCCAGCGCCCAGGGGGCGAACACTGAAGCTTTCTTT. It is translated as CASAQGANTEAFF.